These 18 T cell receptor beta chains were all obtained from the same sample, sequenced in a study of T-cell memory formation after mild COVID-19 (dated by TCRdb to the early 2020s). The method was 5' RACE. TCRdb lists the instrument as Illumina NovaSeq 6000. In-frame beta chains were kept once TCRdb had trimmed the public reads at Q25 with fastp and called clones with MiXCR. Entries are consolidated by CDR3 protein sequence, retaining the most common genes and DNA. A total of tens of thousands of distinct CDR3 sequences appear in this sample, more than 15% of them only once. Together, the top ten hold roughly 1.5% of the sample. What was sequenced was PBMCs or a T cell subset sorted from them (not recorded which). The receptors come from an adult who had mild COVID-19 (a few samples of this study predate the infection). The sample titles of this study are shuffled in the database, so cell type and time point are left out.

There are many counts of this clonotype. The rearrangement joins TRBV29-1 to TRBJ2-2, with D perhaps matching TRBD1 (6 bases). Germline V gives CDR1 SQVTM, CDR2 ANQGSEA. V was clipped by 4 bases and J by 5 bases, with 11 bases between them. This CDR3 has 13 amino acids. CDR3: CSVVLRGTGELFF. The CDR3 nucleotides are TGCAGCGTTGTACTGAGGGGGACCGGGGAGCTGTTTTTT.

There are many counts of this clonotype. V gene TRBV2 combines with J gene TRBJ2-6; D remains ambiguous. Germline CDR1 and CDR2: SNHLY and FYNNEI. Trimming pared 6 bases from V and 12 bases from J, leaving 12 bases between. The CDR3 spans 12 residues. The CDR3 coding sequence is TGTGCCAGCAGCGCAGGAAAATCCGTCCTGACTTTC. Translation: CASSAGKSVLTF.

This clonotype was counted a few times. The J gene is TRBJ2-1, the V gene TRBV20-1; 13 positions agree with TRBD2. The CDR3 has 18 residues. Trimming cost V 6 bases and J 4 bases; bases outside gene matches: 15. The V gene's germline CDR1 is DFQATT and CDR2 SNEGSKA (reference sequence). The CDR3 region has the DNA TGCAGTGCCACGACTAGCGGGAGGAAAGGGGGCAAATACAATGAGCAGTTCTTC. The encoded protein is CSATTSGRKGGKYNEQFF.

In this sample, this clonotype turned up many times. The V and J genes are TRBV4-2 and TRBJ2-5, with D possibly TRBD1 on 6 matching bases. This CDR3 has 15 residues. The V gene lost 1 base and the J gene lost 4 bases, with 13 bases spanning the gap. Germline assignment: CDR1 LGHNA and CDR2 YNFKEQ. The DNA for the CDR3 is TGTGCCAGCAGCCAAGGAAGTCGCAGGGGAGAGACCCAGTACTTC. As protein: CASSQGSRRGETQYF.

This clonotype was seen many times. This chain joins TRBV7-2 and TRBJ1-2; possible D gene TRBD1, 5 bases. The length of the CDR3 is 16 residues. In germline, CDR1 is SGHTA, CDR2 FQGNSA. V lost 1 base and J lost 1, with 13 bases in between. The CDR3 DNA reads TGTGCCAGCAGCTTAGAGTCAGGGCTGAATAACTATGGCTACACCTTC. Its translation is CASSLESGLNNYGYTF.

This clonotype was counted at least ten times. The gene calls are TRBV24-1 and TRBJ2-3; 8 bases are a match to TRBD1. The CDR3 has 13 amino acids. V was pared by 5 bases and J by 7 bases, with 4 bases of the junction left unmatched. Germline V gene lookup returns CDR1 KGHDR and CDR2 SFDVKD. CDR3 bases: TGTGCCACCAGTGGCCAGGGGGCAAATACGCAGTATTTT. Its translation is CATSGQGANTQYF.

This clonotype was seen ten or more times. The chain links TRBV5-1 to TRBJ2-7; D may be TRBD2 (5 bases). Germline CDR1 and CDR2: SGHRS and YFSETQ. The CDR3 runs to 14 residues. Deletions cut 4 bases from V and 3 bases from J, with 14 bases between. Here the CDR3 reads CASSPGEGIYEQYF. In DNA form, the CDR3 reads TGCGCCAGCAGCCCCGGAGAGGGTATCTACGAGCAGTACTTC.

Here the CDR3 DNA reads TGTGCCAGCAGTTTCGAACAGGGACTGAACTATGGCTACACCTTC. Amino acids: CASSFEQGLNYGYTF. The V gene is TRBV12-3 or TRBV12-4, the J gene TRBJ1-2, with a possible D match to TRBD1 (6 bases). The CDR3 totals 15 residues. V lost 3 bases, J lost 2 bases, and 13 bases lay in between.

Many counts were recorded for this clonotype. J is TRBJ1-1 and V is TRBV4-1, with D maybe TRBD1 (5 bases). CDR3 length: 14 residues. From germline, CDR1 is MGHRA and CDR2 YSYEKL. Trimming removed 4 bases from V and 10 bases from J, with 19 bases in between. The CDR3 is CASSRVRDLRGAFF. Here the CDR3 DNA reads TGCGCCAGCAGCCGAGTCCGGGACCTCCGGGGAGCTTTCTTT.

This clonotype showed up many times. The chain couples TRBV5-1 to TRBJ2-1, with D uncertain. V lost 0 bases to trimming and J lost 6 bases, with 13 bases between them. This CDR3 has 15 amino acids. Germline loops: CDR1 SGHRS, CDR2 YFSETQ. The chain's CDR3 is CASSLEDRRINEQFF. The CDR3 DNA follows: TGCGCCAGCAGCTTGGAGGATCGACGGATCAATGAGCAGTTCTTC.

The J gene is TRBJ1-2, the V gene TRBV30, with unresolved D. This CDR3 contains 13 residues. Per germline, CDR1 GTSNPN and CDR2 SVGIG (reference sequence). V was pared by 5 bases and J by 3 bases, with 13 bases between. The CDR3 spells CAWGRLLDYGYTF. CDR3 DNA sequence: TGTGCCTGGGGGAGGCTCCTTGACTATGGCTACACCTTC. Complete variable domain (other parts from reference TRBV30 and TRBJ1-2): SQTIHQWPATLVQPVGSPLSLECTVEGTSNPNLYWYRQAAGRGLQLLFYSVGIGQISSEVPQNLSASRPQDRQFILSSKKLLLSDSGFYLCAWGRLLDYGYTFGSGTRLTVV.

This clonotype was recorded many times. As DNA, the CDR3 is TGTGCCAGCAGTTTCGGACTAGCGTATAACACCGGGGAGCTGTTTTTT. It specifies CASSFGLAYNTGELFF. The V gene is TRBV6-2 or TRBV6-3, the J gene TRBJ2-2; 9 nucleotides line up with TRBD2. Germline V CDR1 and CDR2: MNHEY, SVGEGT. The CDR3 length is 16 residues. Germline trimming cut 4 bases from V and 2 bases from J; bases unmatched to any gene: 5.

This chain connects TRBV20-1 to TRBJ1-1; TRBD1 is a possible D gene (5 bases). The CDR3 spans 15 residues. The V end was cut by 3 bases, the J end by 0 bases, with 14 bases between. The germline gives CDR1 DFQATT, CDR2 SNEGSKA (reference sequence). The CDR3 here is CSARGQGGMNTEAFF. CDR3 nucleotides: TGCAGTGCTAGGGGGCAGGGAGGAATGAACACTGAAGCTTTCTTT.

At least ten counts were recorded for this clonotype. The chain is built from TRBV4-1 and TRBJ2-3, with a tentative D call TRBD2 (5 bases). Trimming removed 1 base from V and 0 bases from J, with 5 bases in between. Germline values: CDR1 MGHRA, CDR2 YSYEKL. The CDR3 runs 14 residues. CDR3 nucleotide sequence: TGCGCCAGCAGCCAAGCGGGAAGCACAGATACGCAGTATTTT. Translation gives CASSQAGSTDTQYF.

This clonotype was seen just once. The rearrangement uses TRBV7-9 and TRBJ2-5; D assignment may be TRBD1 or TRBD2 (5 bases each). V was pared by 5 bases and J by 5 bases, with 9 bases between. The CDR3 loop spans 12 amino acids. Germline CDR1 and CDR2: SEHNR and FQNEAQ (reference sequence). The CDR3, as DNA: TGTGCCAGCAGCAAAGGGACCGAGACCCAGTACTTC. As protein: CASSKGTETQYF.

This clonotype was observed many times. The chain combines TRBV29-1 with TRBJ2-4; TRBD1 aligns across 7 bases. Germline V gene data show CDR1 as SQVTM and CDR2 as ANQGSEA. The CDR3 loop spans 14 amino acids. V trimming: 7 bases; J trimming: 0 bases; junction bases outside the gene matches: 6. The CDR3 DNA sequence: TGCAGCGCCCGACAGGGCGGAGCCAAAAACATTCAGTACTTC. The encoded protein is CSARQGGAKNIQYF.

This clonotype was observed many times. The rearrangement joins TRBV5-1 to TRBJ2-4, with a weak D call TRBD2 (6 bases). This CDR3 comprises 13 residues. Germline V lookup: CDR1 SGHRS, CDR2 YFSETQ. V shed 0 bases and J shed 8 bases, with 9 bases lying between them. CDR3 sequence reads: CASSLDPGDIQYF. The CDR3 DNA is TGCGCCAGCAGCTTGGATCCGGGGGACATTCAGTACTTC.

Written as DNA, the CDR3 is TGTGCCAGCAGTGATGTGGGACTACCGGATACGCAGTATTTT. Translation: CASSDVGLPDTQYF. V and J are TRBV25-1 and TRBJ2-3; 7 bases align to TRBD2. Trimming at V came to 3 bases and at J to 6 bases, leaving 6 bases not matched to a gene. The CDR3 loop spans 14 amino acids. CDR1 is MGHDK, CDR2 SYGVNS, per germline. The entire variable domain, with the rest obtained from reference TRBV25-1 and TRBJ2-3, is as follows: EADIYQTPRYLVIGTGKKITLECSQTMGHDKMYWYQQDPGMELHLIHYSYGVNSTEKGDLSSESTVSRIRTEHFPLTLESARPSHTSQYLCASSDVGLPDTQYFGPGTRLTVL.